Below are 5 T cell receptor beta chains sequenced from a single sample in a study of T cells after yellow fever vaccination. Via MiXCR, TCRdb re-called the 5' RACE reads, giving one row per CDR3 protein. Of 500,000 to 650,000 distinct CDR3 sequences in the sample, about 12% were seen once. Sequencing used PBMCs, obtained on the day of the yellow fever booster vaccination. Receptors were obtained from a man aged 25 to 40 who received the YFV17D yellow fever vaccine.

The chain links TRBV4-3 to TRBJ2-7; tentatively, D is TRBD2 (5 bases). The CDR3 is 16 residues long. Germline assignment: CDR1 LGHNA and CDR2 YSLEER. Trimming removed 0 bases at V and 0 bases at J, with 12 bases between. CDR3 amino acids: CASSQDLEAVSYEQYF. The CDR3 DNA follows: TGCGCCAGCAGCCAAGATTTGGAGGCTGTCTCCTACGAGCAGTACTTC.

The J gene is TRBJ2-2, the V gene TRBV12-3 or TRBV12-4, with a possible D match to TRBD2 (5 bases). CDR3 length equals 13 residues. Trimming removed 8 bases at V and 6 bases at J, with 13 bases between. CDR3 DNA sequence: TGTGCCAGCGACGGGAACCGACCCGGGGAGCTGTTTTTT. As protein: CASDGNRPGELFF.

This clonotype was picked up many times. The chain has TRBV14 and TRBJ1-1; 7 positions match TRBD1. V was clipped by 6 bases and J by 8 bases; unmatched bases: 9. From germline, CDR1 is SGHDN and CDR2 FVKESK. CDR3 length: 13 residues. The CDR3 DNA reads TGTGCCAGCAGTCGACAGGGAATAGGAGAAGCTTTCTTT. Its protein product is CASSRQGIGEAFF.

The chain combines TRBV20-1 with TRBJ1-1, with 9 nucleotides matching TRBD1. The CDR3 has 14 residues. The germline V gene has CDR1 DFQATT and CDR2 SNEGSKA (reference sequence). After removal of 2 bases from V and 5 bases from J, the junction contained 6 bases not matched to a gene. The CDR3 here is CSARPTGGGTEAFF. CDR3 in DNA: TGCAGTGCTAGACCAACAGGGGGCGGTACTGAAGCTTTCTTT.

The chain uses TRBV12-3 or TRBV12-4 and TRBJ2-7; D not certain. V lost 6 bases to trimming and J lost 2 bases, with 11 bases between them. The CDR3 spans 13 residues. The CDR3 reads CASRVDTAYEQYF. The CDR3 DNA follows: TGTGCCAGCAGGGTCGACACCGCCTACGAGCAGTACTTC.